This record covers a single T cell receptor beta chain. Its antigen is currently unknown. Profiling relied on immunoSEQ multiplex PCR, and the TCRdb table lists in-frame clones only, not all of them. The data show some 1,100,000 clones, with around three quarters seen just once and more than 0.5% held by the top ten. This entry is derived from a study of shared clonotypes between healthy human individuals. Whole-study findings and limits: Unshared clonotypes carried lower generation probabilities than those common to all four donors.

The CDR3 contains 14 residues. The receptor comes from a man between 18 and 29 years old in good health. Some clones in this sample may be carry-over from other donors' samples. What was sequenced was memory CD4+ T cells from PBMCs. Subset given: CD45RA-negative fraction. This chain uses TRBV1 with TRBJ2-3; whether TRBD2, the table's D call, matches the DNA was not checked. TRBV1 is marked as a pseudogene. The CDR3 loop is CTSSQELALDTQYF. DNA of the CDR3: TGCACCAGCAGCCAAGAACTAGCTCTGGATACGCAGTATTTT.